The 18 T cell receptor beta chains given below trace back to one sample, sequenced in a study of blood T cell repertoires in COVID-19. Some clones are missing from TCRdb's copy, which holds only in-frame ones; the method was immunoSEQ multiplex PCR. Of over 150,000 clones in the sample, roughly 79% were seen once. Specimen: peripheral blood. The receptors were sampled from a woman older than 75 with COVID-19, enrolled during active disease.

V and J are TRBV20-1 and TRBJ2-7; D remains unclear. There are 12 residues in the CDR3. V was shortened by 3 bases and J by 3 bases, with 9 bases between the two germline ends. Germline V gene sequence: CDR1 DFQATT, CDR2 SNEGSKA (reference sequence). CDR3 sequence (DNA): TGCAGTGCTAGTTCACGCGACTACGAGCAGTACTTC. This gives the protein CSASSRDYEQYF.

The gene calls are TRBV3-1 (or the pseudogene TRBV3-2) and TRBJ1-2, with D uncertain. The CDR3 extends over 15 amino acids. From germline, CDR1 is LGHDT and CDR2 YNNKEL (reference sequence). The V end lost 1 base, the J end lost 7 bases, and 16 bases lay between the germline ends. The CDR3 spells CASSQGTRPPGGYTF. The CDR3 DNA reads TGTGCCAGCAGCCAAGGTACCAGGCCTCCTGGTGGCTACACCTTC.

The chain employs TRBV2 and TRBJ2-7; 8 bases match TRBD1. The germline V gene has CDR1 SNHLY and CDR2 FYNNEI. The CDR3 is 13 residues long. The trim removed 6 bases at V and 5 bases at J, leaving 6 bases unmatched. The CDR3, as DNA: TGTGCCAGCAGGTCGGACAGGGCCAACGAGCAGTACTTC. This translates into CASRSDRANEQYF.

The chain employs TRBV7-8 and TRBJ2-2; 10 bases align to TRBD1. The CDR3 has 17 residues. Germline values: CDR1 SGHVS, CDR2 FQNEAQ. J gave up 5 bases and V 4 bases, and 10 bases lay outside the gene matches. The CDR3 loop is CASSSPGQGVRTGELFF. CDR3 in DNA: TGTGCCAGCAGCTCGCCAGGACAGGGGGTACGGACCGGGGAGCTGTTTTTT.

This clone was seen at least ten times. The genes are TRBV15 and TRBJ2-5; D is perhaps TRBD2 (5 bases). This CDR3 contains 12 residues. Germline V gives CDR1 LNHNV, CDR2 YYDKDF (reference sequence). The V end lost 5 bases, the J end lost 5 bases, and 9 bases lay between the germline ends. In nucleotides, the CDR3 is TGTGCCACCAGCGGCTGGGAGGAGACCCAGTACTTC. This sequence encodes CATSGWEETQYF.

The chain joins TRBV12-3 or TRBV12-4 to TRBJ1-5; D is unresolved. This CDR3 spans 12 amino acids. V dropped 6 bases and J dropped 8 bases, with 11 bases sitting between them. DNA of the CDR3: TGTGCCAGCAGCTCAGGCTTCGAGCCCCAGCATTTT. Residues: CASSSGFEPQHF.

CDR3 sequence: CASNGDRFNSPLHF. The CDR3 region has the DNA TGTGCCAGCAACGGGGACAGGTTTAATTCACCCCTCCACTTT. This rearrangement joins TRBV27 to TRBJ1-6; the match to TRBD1 covers 8 bases. The CDR3 sequence is 14 residues long. Per the germline V gene, CDR1 is MNHEY and CDR2 is SMNVEV (reference sequence). With V trimmed by 7 bases and J by 6 bases, 5 bases remained unmatched.

The J gene is TRBJ2-1, the V gene TRBV7-3; possible D gene TRBD2, 5 bases. Germline loops: CDR1 SGHTA, CDR2 FQGTGA. The CDR3 runs 15 residues. With 1 base removed from V and 7 bases from J, the gap between germline ends came to 14 bases. The CDR3 nucleotides read TGTGCCAGCAGCTTAAAAGTCGGACTCGGGAATGAGCAGTTCTTC. Its translation: CASSLKVGLGNEQFF.

The chain has TRBV7-2 and TRBJ1-2; perhaps TRBD1 as D (5 bases). Trimming left V 3 bases short and J 4 bases short, with 15 bases between. In germline, CDR1 is SGHTA, CDR2 FQGNSA. This CDR3 has 15 residues. CDR3 in DNA: TGTGCCAGCAGCTTCCCGGGGGAGCTCGGCTATGGCTACACCTTC. Its translation is CASSFPGELGYGYTF.

This clone was counted once. This chain uses TRBV6-6 with TRBJ2-7, with TRBD2 matching over 9 bases. Germline lookup yields CDR1 MNHNY and CDR2 SVGAGI (reference sequence). J lost 4 bases, V lost 7 bases, and 11 bases had no gene match. The CDR3 has 15 amino acids. In DNA form, the CDR3 reads TGTGCCAGCAAGGTGAATAGCGGGAGTTCGTACGAGCAGTACTTC. It codes for CASKVNSGSSYEQYF.

The V and J genes are TRBV29-1 and TRBJ1-4; 8 bases map to TRBD1. The germline CDR1 and CDR2 sequences are SQVTM and ANQGSEA. This CDR3 is 12 amino acids long. Unmatched junction bases numbered 3, after V lost 6 bases and J lost 6 bases. The CDR3 region is CSVRTGHEKLFF. The CDR3, as DNA: TGCAGCGTGAGGACAGGGCATGAAAAACTGTTTTTT.

The CDR3: CATSGTGNYEQYF. The DNA for the CDR3 is TGTGCCACCAGTGGGACAGGGAACTACGAGCAGTACTTC. The rearrangement links TRBV24-1 to TRBJ2-7; 8 nucleotides align to TRBD1. CDR3 length: 13 residues. V dropped 5 bases and J dropped 3; count of bases not matched to a gene: 2. Germline CDR1 reads KGHDR; CDR2 reads SFDVKD.

This chain links TRBV29-1 with TRBJ2-3, with D uncertain. CDR3 length: 14 residues. Trimming pared 4 bases from V and 1 base from J, leaving 12 bases between. In germline, CDR1 is SQVTM, CDR2 ANQGSEA. CDR3 bases: TGCAGCGTTGGAGCTAGTACCCGCACAGATACGCAGTATTTT. Translation gives CSVGASTRTDTQYF.

The chain recombines TRBV7-8 with TRBJ2-1; 9 positions agree with TRBD2. CDR3 length equals 14 residues. From germline, CDR1 is SGHVS and CDR2 FQNEAQ. The V gene end was trimmed by 2 bases and the J gene end by 6 bases; junction bases not matched to a gene: 2. The chain's CDR3 is CASSLISGSNEQFF. The CDR3 bases are TGTGCCAGCAGCTTAATTAGCGGGAGCAATGAGCAGTTCTTC. The complete variable domain, with remaining parts taken from reference TRBV7-8 and TRBJ2-1, reads GAGVSQSPRYKVAKRGQDVALRCDPISGHVSLFWYQQALGQGPEFLTYFQNEAQLDKSGLPSDRFFAERPEGSVSTLKIQRTQQEDSAVYLCASSLISGSNEQFFGPGTRLTVL.

V is TRBV21-1 and J is TRBJ2-7; TRBD2, as called in the table, went unchecked against the DNA. TRBV21-1 is termed a pseudogene. CDR3 length equals 12 residues. CDR3 coding DNA: TGTGCCAGCAGCCGCGGAAAGGACGAGCAGTACTTC. Encoded protein: CASSRGKDEQYF.

This clone was counted a single time. The chain employs TRBV7-8 and TRBJ1-1; 8 positions agree with TRBD1. The germline V gene encodes CDR1 SGHVS and CDR2 FQNEAQ. The junction had 9 bases not matched to a gene; V was cut back by 3 bases and J by 6 bases. The CDR3 has 15 residues. The CDR3 DNA sequence: TGTGCCAGCAGCTTGGGGACAGGTTGGGCCCCTGAAGCTTTCTTT. Residues: CASSLGTGWAPEAFF.

The chain employs TRBV5-8 and TRBJ1-2; D gene unclear. CDR3 length: 13 amino acids. Germline V gives CDR1 SGHTS, CDR2 YDEGEE. V gave up 1 base and J gave up 4 bases, with 8 bases separating them. In nucleotides, the CDR3 is TGTGCCAGCAGCTTGCGTTCCCTCTATGGCTACACCTTC. Its translation: CASSLRSLYGYTF.

The chain is built from TRBV3-1 (or the pseudogene TRBV3-2) and TRBJ1-2, with D unclear. The germline V gene encodes CDR1 LGHDT and CDR2 YNNKEL (reference sequence). The V end lost 4 bases, the J end lost 0 bases, and 15 bases lay between the germline ends. The length of the CDR3 is 16 residues. CDR3: CASSLYGEGANYGYTF. CDR3 bases: TGTGCCAGCAGCCTATACGGGGAGGGTGCTAACTATGGCTACACCTTC.